Listed below are T cell receptor beta chains from one sample, sequenced in a study of T cells in localized non-small cell lung cancer. Using immunoSEQ multiplex PCR, the repertoire was profiled, and TCRdb retains in-frame clones only, with some absent. The sample includes approximately 40,000 clones, approximately 86% seen only once; the top ten take 3.5%. The sample consisted of peripheral blood, taken before any cancer treatment. The receptors derive from a man between 18 and 49 years old with stage I lung adenocarcinoma. Each CDR3 is given with its conserved first and last residue. A D gene is named only where the DNA matches it firmly. Size is stated for part of the rows, as once, few or many counts, or as a class when the clone is expanded.

j_call | clone_size | d_call | v_call | cdr3_aa | cdr3_nt
TRBJ1-4 | . | . | TRBV2 | CASSEDRRPKEKLFF | TGTGCCAGCAGTGAAGACCGTAGGCCCAAAGAAAAACTGTTTTTT
TRBJ2-1 | . | . | TRBV7-6 | CASSLTLRPNEQFF | TGTGCCAGCAGCTTAACCCTCAGGCCCAATGAGCAGTTCTTC
TRBJ2-2 | few | . | TRBV19 | CASKPGQVNTGELFF | TGTGCCAGTAAGCCGGGTCAGGTCAACACCGGGGAGCTGTTTTTT
TRBJ1-4 | . | . | TRBV30 | CATTFGVIGTNEKLFF | TGTGCTACGACGTTTGGGGTTATCGGAACTAATGAAAAACTGTTTTTT
TRBJ2-3 | . | TRBD2 | TRBV13 | CASSVTSGGYTQYF | TGTGCCAGCAGCGTAACTAGCGGGGGTTATACGCAGTATTTT
TRBJ2-3 | . | TRBD1 | TRBV27 | CASSLQGADTQYF | TGTGCCAGCAGTCTCCAGGGGGCAGATACGCAGTATTTT
TRBJ1-5 | . | . | TRBV19 | CASSSKGTHDVGNQPQHF | TGTGCCAGTAGTTCGAAGGGGACACACGACGTCGGCAATCAGCCCCAGCATTTT
TRBJ1-1 | . | . | TRBV5-6 | CASSFRAEAFF | TGTGCCAGCAGCTTCCGGGCTGAAGCTTTCTTT
TRBJ1-6 | . | TRBD1 | TRBV5-1 | CASSAQGARNSPLHF | TGCGCCAGCAGTGCACAGGGGGCACGTAATTCACCCCTCCACTTT
TRBJ2-1 | once | . | TRBV7-9 | CASSPWGDNEQFF | TGTGCCAGCAGCCCTTGGGGCGACAATGAGCAGTTCTTC
TRBJ1-6 | few | . | TRBV2 | CASSEEWDSPLHF | TGTGCCAGCAGTGAGGAGTGGGATTCACCCCTCCACTTT
TRBJ1-1 | . | . | TRBV19 | CASSIDGPVGTEAFF | TGTGCCAGTAGTATAGACGGACCGGTCGGCACTGAAGCTTTCTTT
TRBJ1-6 | . | TRBD1 | TRBV5-4 | CASSIARDSNHNSPLHF | TGTGCCAGCAGCATCGCCCGGGACAGTAACCATAATTCACCCCTCCACTTT
TRBJ2-7 | . | TRBD1 | TRBV18 | CASSPTGDYEQYF | TGTGCCAGCTCACCAACAGGGGACTACGAGCAGTACTTC
TRBJ2-2 | . | TRBD1 | TRBV5-1 | CASEAGQGNTGELFF | TGCGCCAGCGAGGCGGGACAGGGGAACACCGGGGAGCTGTTTTTT